One sample yielded the 2 T cell receptor beta chains listed below, sequenced in a study of Tregs in tolerant kidney transplant recipients. Related graft donors supplied nonmyeloablative bone marrow transplants, and mixed chimerism was transient. The data were produced by immunoSEQ multiplex PCR, yet TCRdb's version contains in-frame clones alone and is incomplete. This listing includes approximately 6,000 clones. Sequencing used CD8+ T cells from blood (PBMCs), obtained 12 months after the transplant. Every receptor here comes from a human patient who received a combined kidney and bone marrow transplant. Some T cells may be provided by the graft donor.

Comment on this clone: With the read ending 3 residues before the CDR3 end, the germline J gene is used to fill in that end. This chain uses TRBV7-9 with TRBJ1-5, with D possibly matching TRBD1 (5 bases). The CDR3 sequence is 14 residues long. The V gene's germline CDR1 is SEHNR and CDR2 FQNEAQ (reference sequence). Between the trimmed V and J ends, which lost 1 base and 7 bases, there was a span of 11 bases. The CDR3 reads CASSLGAGWQPQHF. The sequenced CDR3 bases are TGTGCCAGCAGCTTAGGGGCAGGGTGGCAGCCC.

As concerns this clone: The CDR3 end lies 3 residues beyond the end of the read and is filled in from the germline J gene. V usage is TRBV5-4 and J usage is TRBJ2-7; 9 positions match TRBD1. Germline V gene data show CDR1 as SGHNT and CDR2 as YYREEE (reference sequence). This CDR3 is built from 14 residues. V shed 4 bases and J 0 bases; nucleotides not matched to a gene: 2. The CDR3 region is CASSVTGGSYEQYF. The covered CDR3 bases are TGTGCCAGCAGCGTGACAGGGGGCTCCTACGAG. Together with reference TRBV5-4 and TRBJ2-7, the CDR3 gives the full variable domain: ETGVTQSPTHLIKTRGQQVTLRCSSQSGHNTVSWYQQALGQGPQFIFQYYREEENGRGNFPPRFSGLQFPNYSSELNVNALELDDSALYLCASSVTGGSYEQYFGPGTRLTVT.